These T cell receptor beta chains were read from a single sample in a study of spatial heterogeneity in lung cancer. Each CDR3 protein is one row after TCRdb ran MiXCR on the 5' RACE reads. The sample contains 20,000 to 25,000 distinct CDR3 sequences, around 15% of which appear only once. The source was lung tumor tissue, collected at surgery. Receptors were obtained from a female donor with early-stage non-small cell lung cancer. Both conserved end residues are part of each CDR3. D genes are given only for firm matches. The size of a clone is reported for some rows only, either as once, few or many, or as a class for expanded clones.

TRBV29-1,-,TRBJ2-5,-,CSTSLGGAGETQYF,TGCAGCACCTCCCTGGGGGGGGCCGGAGAGACCCAGTACTTC
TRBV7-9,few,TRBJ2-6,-,CASNQRDSRHSGANVLTF,TGTGCCAGCAACCAACGGGACTCGCGCCACTCTGGGGCCAACGTCCTGACTTTC
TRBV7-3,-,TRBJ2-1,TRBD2,CASSPGLAGGGEQFF,TGTGCCAGCAGCCCTGGACTAGCGGGAGGTGGTGAGCAGTTCTTC
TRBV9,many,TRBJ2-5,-,CASSVVDTGTQYF,TGTGCCAGCAGCGTAGTGGACACGGGGACCCAGTACTTC
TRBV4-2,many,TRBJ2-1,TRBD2,CASSQDSGRANEQFF,TGTGCCAGCAGCCAAGATAGCGGGAGGGCCAATGAGCAGTTCTTC
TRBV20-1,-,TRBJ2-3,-,CSARDPAGGTDTQYF,TGCAGTGCTAGAGATCCCGCGGGCGGCACAGATACGCAGTATTTT
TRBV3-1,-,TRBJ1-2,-,CASSQGKSYGYTF,TGTGCCAGCAGCCAAGGCAAGAGCTATGGCTACACCTTC
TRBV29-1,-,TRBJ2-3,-,CSLRWADTQYF,TGCAGCCTCCGGTGGGCAGATACGCAGTATTTT
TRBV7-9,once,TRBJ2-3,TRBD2,CASSSTDSGGFTDTQYF,TGTGCCAGCAGCTCCACGGATAGCGGGGGTTTCACAGATACGCAGTATTTT
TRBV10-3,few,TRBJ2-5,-,CAISASGQETQYF,TGTGCCATCAGTGCGTCGGGGCAAGAGACCCAGTACTTC
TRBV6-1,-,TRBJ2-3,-,CASTRRSSTDTQYF,TGTGCCAGCACCCGGAGGTCTAGCACAGATACGCAGTATTTT
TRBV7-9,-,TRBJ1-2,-,CASSSGPTNYGYTF,TGTGCCAGCAGCTCCGGACCGACTAACTATGGCTACACCTTC
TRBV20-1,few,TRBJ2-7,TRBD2,CSALIAGKYEQYF,TGCAGTGCATTGATAGCGGGGAAGTACGAGCAGTACTTC
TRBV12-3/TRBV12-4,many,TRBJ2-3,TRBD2,CASSRGGRASNTQYF,TGTGCCAGCAGCCGCGGCGGGAGGGCCTCTAATACGCAGTATTTT
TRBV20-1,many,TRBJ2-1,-,CSAPERPAYNEQFF,TGCAGTGCCCCGGAGCGTCCCGCCTACAATGAGCAGTTCTTC
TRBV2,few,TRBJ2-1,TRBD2,CASSDPSGREGNEQFF,TGTGCCAGCAGTGACCCTAGCGGGAGAGAGGGGAATGAGCAGTTCTTC
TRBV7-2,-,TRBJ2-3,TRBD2,CASSWVRTSGTDTQYF,TGTGCCAGCAGCTGGGTCCGGACTAGCGGCACAGATACGCAGTATTTT
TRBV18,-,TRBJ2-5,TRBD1,CASSPIVGTGQETQYF,TGTGCCAGCTCACCAATCGTCGGGACAGGGCAAGAGACCCAGTACTTC
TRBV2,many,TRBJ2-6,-,CASRNRGLRANVLTF,TGTGCCAGCAGGAACAGGGGACTAAGGGCCAACGTCCTGACTTTC
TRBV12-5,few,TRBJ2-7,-,CASGLVDVEQYF,TGTGCTAGTGGTTTGGTTGACGTAGAGCAGTACTTC
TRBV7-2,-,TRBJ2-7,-,CASSAGLVYEQYF,TGTGCCAGCAGCGCCGGACTGGTTTACGAGCAGTACTTC
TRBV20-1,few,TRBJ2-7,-,CSASNRFSYEQYF,TGCAGTGCTAGTAATCGGTTCTCCTACGAGCAGTACTTC